Listed below are T cell receptor beta chains from one sample, sequenced in a study of siplizumab effects on memory and regulatory T cells. TCRdb keeps only in-frame clones here, not all; method: immunoSEQ multiplex PCR. Here the sample spans over 45,000 clones, around 97% being singletons. The sample taken for sequencing was naive CD8+ T cells sorted from blood. All receptors derive from a human donor in good health. CDR3s include the opening cysteine and the closing phenylalanine or tryptophan. D genes are given only for firm matches. Clone size is given for some rows only: seen once, a few or many times, or a class if the clone is expanded.

V gene	D gene	J gene	clone size	CDR3 protein	CDR3 DNA
TRBV28	NA	TRBJ2-5	NA	CASSLAFGETQYF	TGTGCCAGCAGTCTGGCCTTCGGGGAGACCCAGTACTTC
TRBV27	NA	TRBJ1-1	NA	CASSPLRSGGTEAFF	TGTGCCAGCAGTCCCCTACGGTCGGGGGGGACTGAAGCTTTCTTT
TRBV5-4	NA	TRBJ1-2	once	CASSLGRVGDGYTF	TGTGCCAGCAGCTTGGGCCGGGTTGGGGATGGCTACACCTTC
TRBV7-9	NA	TRBJ1-3	NA	CASSLTEGNTIYF	TGTGCCAGCAGCCTGACCGAAGGAAACACCATATATTTT
TRBV7-9	TRBD1	TRBJ2-7	NA	CASSQGEGGRNYEQYF	TGTGCCAGCAGCCAGGGGGAAGGCGGCCGTAATTACGAGCAGTACTTC
TRBV5-5	NA	TRBJ2-1	NA	CASRFGREGYNEQFF	TGTGCCAGCAGGTTCGGACGGGAAGGCTACAATGAGCAGTTCTTC
TRBV7-7	TRBD2	TRBJ2-6	NA	CASSSQTAGYPGANVLTF	TGTGCTAGCAGCTCCCAAACAGCGGGATATCCTGGGGCCAACGTCCTGACTTTC
TRBV5-1	NA	TRBJ2-1	NA	CASSLWAPDRLVSSSYNEQFF	TGCGCCAGCAGCTTGTGGGCCCCCGACAGGCTAGTCTCCAGCTCCTACAATGAGCAGTTCTTC
TRBV10-3	TRBD2	TRBJ2-2	NA	CAISDPSSRGRAQGSTGELFF	TGTGCCATCAGTGACCCCAGTTCCCGGGGGAGGGCCCAAGGTTCGACCGGGGAGCTGTTTTTT
TRBV25-1	NA	TRBJ1-5	NA	CASSEGFDNQPQHF	TGTGCCAGCAGTGAAGGGTTCGACAATCAGCCCCAGCATTTT
TRBV9	TRBD2	TRBJ2-2	NA	CARGYAGENTGELFF	TGTGCCAGGGGGTATGCGGGAGAGAACACCGGGGAGCTGTTTTTT
TRBV29-1	TRBD2	TRBJ2-5	NA	CSVVTQRESTQYF	TGCAGCGTCGTCACCCAGCGGGAATCGACCCAGTACTTC
TRBV7-3	TRBD2	TRBJ2-1	NA	CASSLTSGRVYNEQFF	TGTGCCAGCAGCTTAACTAGCGGGAGGGTCTACAATGAGCAGTTCTTC
TRBV13	NA	TRBJ1-5	NA	CASSLRGGIQPQHF	TGTGCCAGCAGCTTACGGGGGGGAATACAGCCCCAGCATTTT
TRBV19	NA	TRBJ1-3	NA	CASSIVGWGNTIYF	TGTGCCAGTAGTATAGTCGGCTGGGGGAACACCATATATTTT
TRBV4-1	TRBD1	TRBJ1-1	NA	CASSQDLAGTGNTEAFF	TGCGCCAGCAGCCAAGATCTAGCAGGGACAGGGAACACTGAAGCTTTCTTT
TRBV4-3	NA	TRBJ1-1	NA	CASSQLPGGQGTEAFF	TGCGCCAGCAGCCAATTACCGGGAGGACAAGGAACTGAAGCTTTCTTT
TRBV7-2	TRBD1	TRBJ2-1	NA	CASSPYGTGKDEQFF	TGTGCCAGCAGCCCATATGGGACAGGGAAGGATGAGCAGTTCTTC
TRBV19	NA	TRBJ1-1	NA	CASSLGMRTEAFF	TGTGCCAGTAGTCTGGGCATGAGGACTGAAGCTTTCTTT
TRBV6-5	TRBD2	TRBJ2-1	NA	CASSLRGSYNEQFF	TGTGCCAGCAGTCTTCGCGGGAGCTACAATGAGCAGTTCTTC
TRBV7-9	TRBD2	TRBJ2-5	NA	CASNTIPPGLAAQETQYF	TGTGCCAGCAACACGATCCCGCCGGGACTAGCGGCCCAAGAGACCCAGTACTTC
TRBV27	NA	TRBJ2-5	NA	CASRDGTQQETQYF	TGTGCCAGCAGGGACGGGACGCAACAAGAGACCCAGTACTTC
TRBV9	TRBD2	TRBJ2-5	NA	CASSETGTRRETQYF	TGTGCCAGCAGCGAAACCGGGACTAGAAGGGAGACCCAGTACTTC
TRBV27	NA	TRBJ2-4	NA	CASSGGTKNIQYF	TGTGCCAGCAGCGGCGGCACCAAAAACATTCAGTACTTC
TRBV9	TRBD1	TRBJ2-5	NA	CASSVSGGQETQYF	TGTGCCAGCAGCGTATCAGGGGGACAAGAGACCCAGTACTTC
TRBV29-1	NA	TRBJ2-7	NA	CSVDWGGTGYEQYF	TGCAGCGTCGATTGGGGAGGCACAGGTTACGAGCAGTACTTC
TRBV29-1	TRBD1	TRBJ1-1	NA	CSVGDRGATEAFF	TGCAGCGTCGGGGACAGGGGGGCGACTGAAGCTTTCTTT
TRBV11-3	TRBD1	TRBJ2-2	NA	CASSPGTENTGELFF	TGTGCCAGCAGCCCAGGGACAGAGAACACCGGGGAGCTGTTTTTT
TRBV20-1	NA	TRBJ1-2	NA	CSAIMGGYTF	TGCAGTGCTATTATGGGAGGCTACACCTTC
TRBV30	TRBD1	TRBJ2-3	NA	CAWSHTGGSTDTQYF	TGTGCCTGGAGTCACACAGGGGGTAGCACAGATACGCAGTATTTT
TRBV18	TRBD1	TRBJ1-5	NA	CASSPDRVAQPQHF	TGTGCCAGCTCACCCGACAGGGTTGCTCAGCCCCAGCATTTT
TRBV29-1	NA	TRBJ1-1	NA	CSASGRLNTEAFF	TGCAGCGCCAGCGGACGACTGAACACTGAAGCTTTCTTT
TRBV19	NA	TRBJ1-3	NA	CASSMFDSSGNTIYF	TGTGCCAGTAGTATGTTTGATAGCTCTGGAAACACCATATATTTT
TRBV4-3	TRBD2	TRBJ2-1	NA	CASSQSSGSLVRNEQFF	TGCGCCAGCAGCCAAAGTAGCGGGAGTCTCGTGAGGAATGAGCAGTTCTTC
TRBV6-5	NA	TRBJ2-7	NA	CASKSPTYEQYF	TGTGCCAGCAAGTCACCAACCTACGAGCAGTACTTC
TRBV19	TRBD1	TRBJ1-5	NA	CASSILGQGGQPQHF	TGTGCCAGTAGTATTTTAGGACAGGGAGGTCAGCCCCAGCATTTT
TRBV5-5	TRBD2	TRBJ2-1	NA	CASSLTGTSGSGNEQFF	TGTGCCAGCAGCTTGACCGGGACTAGCGGGAGTGGGAATGAGCAGTTCTTC